This TCR beta chain originates from a study of PD-1 and CTLA-4 blockade in melanoma (dated by TCRdb to about 2021). About the investigation overall: The study compared how PD-1 blockade and CTLA-4 blockade affected the melanoma-reactive CD8 T cell response in patients with melanoma.

Based on the germline V gene, the CDR1 and CDR2 sequences are MDHEN and SYDVKM. The CDR3 measures 12 amino acids from cysteine to phenylalanine. The entry retains the CDR3 DNA only, 36 bases that are in frame from base 1. V loses 3 bases of germline sequence and J loses 6 bases, and the interval between the two ends is 8 bases. With respect to this clone: No cognate antigen has been identified for it. Per-base quality was not reported, and no clone a single base away is much larger than it.

The method was the immunoSEQ multiplex PCR assay. In its TCRdb copy, this immuneACCESS table keeps in-frame sequences only and misses some clones. Where compared with another copy, unresolved V genes explain less than half of these, and the others have no known cause. The sample contains roughly 21,000 clones, roughly 88% of them found a single time. 6% to 8.5% of the sample comes from the top ten. Sequencing used CD8+ T cells from peripheral blood, obtained before anti-PD-1 treatment. The source is a human donor with melanoma. This sequence uses TRBV28 and TRBJ1-2; the D gene is unclear. The nucleotide sequence is TGTGCCAGCAGTTTTGAAGGCCATGGCTACACCTTC. This encodes CASSFEGHGYTF.